The 14 T cell receptor beta chains below all came from one sample that was sequenced in a study of control samples from healthy donors and cancer patients (TCRdb year 2020). Preparation of the library involved the immunoSEQ multiplex PCR assay. TCRdb took over this immuneACCESS table, retaining in-frame rearrangements with V and J assigned. Such tables are incomplete; in checked studies, under half of the missing clones stem from an unresolved V gene, and the remainder is unexplained. The table for this sample lists tens of thousands of clones; about 92% of them were counted only once. 0.65% to 0.9% of the sample belongs to the ten largest clones. Sequencing was performed on PBMCs. The receptors were sampled from a man aged 25-40 years with colorectal cancer.

This clone was seen a single time. The chain carries TRBV18 and TRBJ1-1; 10 bases are shared with TRBD1. Trimming cost V 5 bases and J 7 bases; bases outside gene matches: 7. CDR3 size: 14 residues. Germline CDR1 KGHSH, CDR2 LQKENI. The CDR3 nucleotides read TGTGCCAGCTCATCCGGGACAGGGGCGTATGAAGCTTTCTTT. It translates to CASSSGTGAYEAFF.

This chain links TRBV30 with TRBJ1-1; D is uncertain. Germline loops: CDR1 GTSNPN, CDR2 SVGIG (reference sequence). Trimming stripped 0 bases from V and 5 bases from J, with 10 bases between. This CDR3 is 13 amino acids long. CDR3 sequence: CAWSVPERTEAFF. The CDR3 DNA reads TGTGCCTGGAGTGTACCGGAGAGGACTGAAGCTTTCTTT.

This clone has just a few counts. This sequence joins TRBV19 and TRBJ1-5; tentative D call: TRBD1 (5 bases). Deletions cut 5 bases from V and 0 bases from J, with 14 bases between. The CDR3 is 16 residues long. Germline CDR1 reads LNHDA; CDR2 reads SQIVND (reference sequence). The CDR3 DNA is TGTGCCAGTAGTGTCGGGCCCGACAGTAGCAATCAGCCCCAGCATTTT. Translating it yields CASSVGPDSSNQPQHF.

The chain has TRBV5-6 and TRBJ2-5; D gene ambiguous. The V gene lost 0 bases and the J gene lost 6 bases, with 9 bases spanning the gap. CDR3 length: 13 residues. Germline CDR1 SGHDT, CDR2 YYEEEE. The CDR3 nucleotides are TGTGCCAGCAGCTTGGGGGCCCAGAAGACCCAGTACTTC. It translates to CASSLGAQKTQYF. The full variable domain, its missing parts supplied by reference TRBV5-6 and TRBJ2-5, is DAGVTQSPTHLIKTRGQQVTLRCSPKSGHDTVSWYQQALGQGPQFIFQYYEEEERQRGNFPDRFSGHQFPNYSSELNVNALLLGDSALYLCASSLGAQKTQYFGPGTRLLVL.

The chain joins TRBV5-6 to TRBJ1-1; the D is unclear. Trimming stripped 0 bases from V and 0 bases from J, with 9 bases between. Germline loops: CDR1 SGHDT, CDR2 YYEEEE. The CDR3 runs to 15 residues. DNA for the CDR3: TGTGCCAGCAGCTTGGGGGCCCACATGAACACTGAAGCTTTCTTT. Translation: CASSLGAHMNTEAFF.

The J gene is TRBJ1-4, the V gene TRBV30, with D possibly TRBD1 on 5 matching bases. The CDR3 runs to 13 residues. V lost 4 bases and J lost 2, with 8 bases in between. Germline V CDR1 and CDR2: GTSNPN, SVGIG (reference sequence). CDR3 sequence reads: CAWNRGTNEKLFF. The CDR3 DNA reads TGTGCCTGGAATCGGGGGACTAATGAAAAACTGTTTTTT. The variable domain in full, with the rest retrieved from reference TRBV30 and TRBJ1-4, is SQTIHQWPATLVQPVGSPLSLECTVEGTSNPNLYWYRQAAGRGLQLLFYSVGIGQISSEVPQNLSASRPQDRQFILSSKKLLLSDSGFYLCAWNRGTNEKLFFGSGTQLSVL.

The CDR3 loop reads CASSHSGQGNTQYF. In nucleotides, the CDR3 is TGTGCCAGCAGCCATTCGGGACAGGGGAATACGCAGTATTTT. The V call is TRBV3-1 (or the pseudogene TRBV3-2), the J call TRBJ2-3, with 10 bases identical to TRBD1. This CDR3 is built from 14 residues. The V segment lost 3 bases and the J segment 7 bases; nucleotides outside the gene matches: 4. Germline V gene data show CDR1 as LGHDT and CDR2 as YNNKEL (reference sequence).

The chain recombines TRBV7-9 with TRBJ2-7, with D tentatively TRBD1 (6 bases). The CDR3 is made up of 14 amino acids. CDR1 SEHNR and CDR2 FQNEAQ come from the germline V gene (reference sequence). V lost 1 base, J lost 1 base, and 8 bases lay in between. The CDR3 sequence is CASSLGRGSYEQYV. The CDR3 nucleotides are TGTGCCAGCAGCTTAGGCAGGGGTTCCTACGAGCAGTACGTC.

The CDR3 reads CASSLGGTVPFYGYTF. The CDR3 region has the DNA TGTGCCAGCAGCTTGGGGGGGACCGTTCCTTTCTATGGCTACACCTTC. J is TRBJ1-2 and V is TRBV5-4, with D perhaps TRBD1 (5 bases). Trimming shortened V by 0 bases and J by 4 bases, and 16 bases separated the two germline ends. The germline gives CDR1 SGHNT, CDR2 YYREEE (reference sequence). This CDR3 has 16 amino acids.

The chain links TRBV3-1 (or the pseudogene TRBV3-2) to TRBJ2-1; possible D gene TRBD1, 5 bases. This CDR3 has 14 residues. Germline assignment: CDR1 LGHDT and CDR2 YNNKEL (reference sequence). Trimming shortened V by 4 bases and J by 3 bases, and 10 bases separated the two germline ends. This CDR3 is CASSLFDSYNEQFF. The CDR3 bases are TGTGCCAGCAGCCTGTTCGACAGCTACAATGAGCAGTTCTTC.

V gene TRBV24-1 combines with J gene TRBJ1-5, with TRBD1 matching 7 bases. Germline trimming cut 4 bases from V and 2 bases from J; bases unmatched to any gene: 7. The CDR3 runs 16 residues. Germline V gives CDR1 KGHDR, CDR2 SFDVKD. This CDR3 reads CATSDRGSRGNQPQHF. The CDR3 nucleotides read TGTGCCACCAGTGACAGGGGGAGTAGGGGCAATCAGCCCCAGCATTTT.

The J gene is TRBJ1-3, the V gene TRBV6-6; tentatively, D is TRBD1 (5 bases). CDR1 and CDR2 (germline): MNHNY, SVGAGI (reference sequence). The CDR3 is 14 amino acids. V was cut by 2 bases and J by 2 bases, with 7 bases left in between. CDR3 in amino acids: CASSYGGTGNTIYF. The CDR3 DNA is TGTGCCAGCAGTTACGGGGGAACTGGAAACACCATATATTTT.

In DNA, the CDR3 is TGTGCCTGGAGTGTAGGACTCTTAATCTACAATGAGCAGTTCTTC. It encodes CAWSVGLLIYNEQFF. The genes are TRBV30 and TRBJ2-1; D may be TRBD2 (5 bases). Germline loops: CDR1 GTSNPN, CDR2 SVGIG (reference sequence). The ends were cut back, 0 bases at V and 3 bases at J, with 12 bases in the middle. CDR3 length equals 15 residues.

This chain uses TRBV2 with TRBJ2-7; no reliable D call. CDR1 is SNHLY, CDR2 FYNNEI, per germline. The CDR3 consists of 13 residues. V was cut by 6 bases and J by 2 bases, with 11 bases left in between. The DNA of the CDR3 is TGTGCCAGCAGGGTGGTAGCTGCCTACGAGCAGTACGTC. This gives the protein CASRVVAAYEQYV.